The 19 T cell receptor beta chains below were found in one sample sequenced in a study of cytotoxic CD8 clonotypes in ibrutinib-treated CLL. Only in-frame clones appear in the TCRdb table, and some are missing; sequencing was by immunoSEQ multiplex PCR. The sample lists about 160,000 clones, 84% occurring once. The material was PBMCs, obtained after 24 months of ibrutinib treatment. All receptors come from a human donor with chronic lymphocytic leukemia.

The chain links TRBV2 to TRBJ2-1, with 9 bases lining up with TRBD1. Per germline, CDR1 SNHLY and CDR2 FYNNEI. V lost 4 bases, J lost 16 bases, and 8 bases stayed unmatched. This CDR3 is 12 amino acids long. The CDR3 sequence: CASSVTRDRVFF. The DNA for the CDR3 is TGTGCCAGCAGTGTTACCCGGGACAGGGTATTCTTC.

The genes are TRBV18 and TRBJ1-5; no clear D gene. Per the germline V gene, CDR1 is KGHSH and CDR2 is LQKENI. Trimming stripped 4 bases from V and 3 bases from J, with 7 bases between. CDR3 length equals 13 residues. The CDR3 DNA reads as TGTGCCAGCTCACAGGAGAACAATCAGCCCCAGCATTTT. Amino acid sequence: CASSQENNQPQHF.

The rearrangement links TRBV7-3 to TRBJ1-5, with D maybe TRBD1 (5 bases). The CDR3 length is 15 residues. The V and J ends lost 0 bases and 1 base respectively, with 7 bases between them. Germline-derived CDR1 and CDR2 are SGHTA and FQGTGA. The DNA for the CDR3 is TGTGCCAGCAGCTTAACGGGGCTCAGCAATCAGCCCCAGCATTTT. Protein product: CASSLTGLSNQPQHF.

The table lists this clone with a count of one. This sequence joins TRBV6-1 and TRBJ1-6, with a possible D match to TRBD1 (5 bases). Germline lookup yields CDR1 MNHNS and CDR2 SASEGT. The ends were cut back, 5 bases at V and 10 bases at J, with 18 bases in the middle. This CDR3 spans 15 amino acids. The CDR3 nucleotides are TGTGCCAGCAGTAAGTTCGTGGATGGGGGGTCACCCCTCCACTTT. Its translation is CASSKFVDGGSPLHF.

V is TRBV13 and J is TRBJ1-1, with D uncertain. V gave up 8 bases and J gave up 1 base, with 14 bases separating them. The CDR3 is made up of 14 amino acids. CDR1 and CDR2 (germline): PRHDT, FYEKMQ (reference sequence). CDR3 bases: TGTGCCAGCGATCTCGGCCCGTCGAACACTGAAGCTTTCTTT. It yields the protein CASDLGPSNTEAFF.

V and J are TRBV6-1 and TRBJ1-2; D is uncertain. Trimming shortened V by 8 bases and J by 4 bases, and 11 bases separated the two germline ends. Germline V gene data show CDR1 as MNHNS and CDR2 as SASEGT. The length of the CDR3 is 12 residues. As DNA, the CDR3 is TGTGCCAGCCTTATCGCAGTCTATGGCTACACCTTC. This sequence encodes CASLIAVYGYTF.

This chain connects TRBV28 to TRBJ2-3, with TRBD1 as a possible D gene (7 bases). The ends were cut back, 7 bases at V and 2 bases at J, with 16 bases in the middle. This CDR3 region has 15 residues. The germline V gene encodes CDR1 MDHEN and CDR2 SYDVKM. The CDR3 sequence is CASTPGGTSTDTQYF. The CDR3 DNA is TGTGCCAGCACCCCAGGGGGGACATCCACAGATACGCAGTATTTT.

V gene TRBV5-1 combines with J gene TRBJ1-1; tentative D call: TRBD1 (5 bases). V shed 4 bases and J shed 0 bases, with 19 bases lying between them. This CDR3 is built from 17 residues. Per the germline V gene, CDR1 is SGHRS and CDR2 is YFSETQ. CDR3 in amino acids: CASSITRGGGLNTEAFF. CDR3 nucleotide sequence: TGCGCCAGCAGCATCACGCGGGGCGGGGGACTGAACACTGAAGCTTTCTTT.

The V gene is TRBV30, the J gene TRBJ1-5, with 9 bases lining up with TRBD1. Germline CDR1 GTSNPN, CDR2 SVGIG (reference sequence). The CDR3 runs to 15 residues. With 4 bases clipped from V and 3 bases from J, the junction kept 7 bases outside the gene matches. The chain's CDR3 is CAWTAGTGPNQPQHF. In DNA, the CDR3 is TGTGCCTGGACGGCCGGGACAGGGCCCAATCAGCCCCAGCATTTT.

The J gene is TRBJ1-5, the V gene TRBV4-1; D is possibly TRBD1 (6 bases). The germline CDR1 and CDR2 sequences are MGHRA and YSYEKL. V shed 0 bases and J shed 3 bases, with 27 bases lying between them. The CDR3 covers 21 residues. The CDR3 DNA follows: TGCGCCAGCAGCCAAGACGTTCCACAAGGAATAGGGGGGCGGATCAATCAGCCCCAGCATTTT. Amino acid sequence: CASSQDVPQGIGGRINQPQHF.

The rearrangement links TRBV2 to TRBJ2-1, with no clear D. Trimming removed 4 bases at V and 6 bases at J, with 13 bases between. The CDR3 has 14 amino acids. Germline CDR1 is SNHLY and CDR2 is FYNNEI. The CDR3 DNA reads TGTGCCAGCAGTGGTCAGTTTCCCGCCAATGAGCAGTTCTTC. Translation gives CASSGQFPANEQFF.

The genes are TRBV4-3 and TRBJ2-7; possibly TRBD1 or TRBD2 for D (5 bases each). Trimming took 1 base from V and 9 from J, leaving 19 bases between them. CDR3 length equals 15 residues. Germline V lookup: CDR1 LGHNA, CDR2 YSLEER. The CDR3 DNA reads TGCGCCAGCAGCCAAGCTTTAGGGGCGAGTGCGGGGCAGTACTTC. Its protein is CASSQALGASAGQYF.

The chain carries TRBV4-1 and TRBJ2-1; no reliable D call. The germline gives CDR1 MGHRA, CDR2 YSYEKL. This CDR3 comprises 13 residues. Trimming took 0 bases from V and 4 from J, leaving 4 bases between them. The CDR3 DNA is TGCGCCAGCAGCCAAGATATTTACAATGAGCAGTTCTTC. Amino acids: CASSQDIYNEQFF.

The chain has TRBV20-1 and TRBJ2-7; D is unresolved. Trimming stripped 2 bases from V and 5 bases from J, with 7 bases between. Germline assignment: CDR1 DFQATT and CDR2 SNEGSKA (reference sequence). This CDR3 has 11 residues. The CDR3 sequence: CSARLDHEQYF. CDR3 nucleotides: TGCAGTGCTAGATTGGACCACGAGCAGTACTTC.

The rearrangement uses TRBV7-2 and TRBJ2-3; D may correspond to TRBD1 or TRBD2 (5 bases each). Per the germline V gene, CDR1 is SGHTA and CDR2 is FQGNSA. Deletions cut 5 bases from V and 3 bases from J, with 15 bases between. The CDR3 runs to 15 residues. The CDR3 bases are TGTGCCAGCAGCGTCGGGGCCACGGGAACAGATACGCAGTATTTT. Residues: CASSVGATGTDTQYF.

As regards this clone: Other DNA sequences in this specimen translate into the identical CDR3. The J gene is TRBJ1-2, the V gene TRBV5-4, with D unclear. Trimming removed 0 bases from V and 0 bases from J, with 6 bases in between. This CDR3 contains 14 residues. The germline gives CDR1 SGHNT, CDR2 YYREEE (reference sequence). CDR3 nucleotide sequence: TGTGCCAGCAGCTTGGGGGGAACTAACTATGGCTACACCTTC. This encodes CASSLGGTNYGYTF. Complete variable domain (other parts from reference TRBV5-4 and TRBJ1-2): ETGVTQSPTHLIKTRGQQVTLRCSSQSGHNTVSWYQQALGQGPQFIFQYYREEENGRGNFPPRFSGLQFPNYSSELNVNALELDDSALYLCASSLGGTNYGYTFGSGTRLTVV.

The CDR3 coding sequence is TGCGCCAGCAGCTTGGGAGTCAACAGGGACACTGAAGCTTTCTTT. Amino acids: CASSLGVNRDTEAFF. The V gene is TRBV5-1, the J gene TRBJ1-1; tentatively, D is TRBD1 (6 bases). The V gene's germline CDR1 is SGHRS and CDR2 YFSETQ. This CDR3 has 15 residues. V was trimmed by 0 bases and J by 3 bases, leaving 12 bases between them.

The chain recombines TRBV5-1 with TRBJ2-2; D is possibly TRBD1 or TRBD2 (5 bases each). The CDR3 loop spans 15 amino acids. V shed 4 bases and J shed 2 bases, with 12 bases lying between them. Germline CDR1 SGHRS, CDR2 YFSETQ. The CDR3 coding sequence is TGCGCCAGCAGCACGGGACCTACAAACACCGGGGAGCTGTTTTTT. It encodes CASSTGPTNTGELFF.

The V and J genes are TRBV9 and TRBJ2-7; D may match TRBD1 or TRBD2 (5 bases each). The V end lost 0 bases, the J end lost 2 bases, and 6 bases lay between the germline ends. The CDR3 is 13 amino acids. The germline V gene encodes CDR1 SGDLS and CDR2 YYNGEE. The CDR3 DNA reads TGTGCCAGCAGCGTAGCGGGGCCCTACGAGCAGTACTTC. Encoded protein: CASSVAGPYEQYF.